The 4 T cell receptor beta chains presented below share a single source sample, sequenced in a study of identical twins. TCRdb reprocessed the 5' RACE reads with MiXCR, giving one entry per CDR3 protein. The sample has around 470,000 distinct CDR3 sequences, more than 13% seen once. The same specimen was also included in a second study, on yellow fever vaccine responses in identical twins.

Input material: CD4+ T cells sorted from blood. The receptor set was obtained from a woman aged 18 to 35 in good health.

The genes are TRBV5-1 and TRBJ2-5; a possible D gene is TRBD1 (6 bases). CDR3 size: 13 residues. CDR1 SGHRS and CDR2 YFSETQ come from the germline V gene. V was shortened by 4 bases and J by 2 bases, with 9 bases between the two germline ends. CDR3 residues: CASSTDRQETQYF. In DNA form, the CDR3 reads TGCGCCAGCAGCACCGACAGGCAAGAGACCCAGTACTTC. The whole variable domain, filled in from reference TRBV5-1 and TRBJ2-5, reads KAGVTQTPRYLIKTRGQQVTLSCSPISGHRSVSWYQQTPGQGLQFLFEYFSETQRNKGNFPGRFSGRQFSNSRSEMNVSTLELGDSALYLCASSTDRQETQYFGPGTRLLVL.

Comment on this clonotype: A junction end diverges from the germline sequence, so it may reflect a read error. The V and J genes are TRBV2 and TRBJ2-1; D is unresolved. The CDR3 consists of 11 residues. Germline CDR1 is SNHLY and CDR2 is FYNNEI. CDR3 bases: TGTGCCAGCACTGAACGGAATGAGCAGTTCTTC. This sequence encodes CASTERNEQFF.

This clonotype has only a few counts. The chain carries TRBV2 and TRBJ1-4; weak D call: TRBD1 (6 bases). Germline lookup yields CDR1 SNHLY and CDR2 FYNNEI. The V end was cut by 7 bases, the J end by 8 bases, with 11 bases between. This CDR3 spans 12 amino acids. CDR3 nucleotide sequence: TGTGCCAGCACGCCAGGGGTAGAAAAACTGTTTTTT. This translates into CASTPGVEKLFF.

This clonotype was seen a few times. The CDR3 DNA follows: TGTGCCAGCAGGGCCGGGACTAGCGGGAGCAGTAGATACGAGCAGTACTTC. Translated: CASRAGTSGSSRYEQYF. The V gene is TRBV2, the J gene TRBJ2-7, with 14 bases that match TRBD2. The trim removed 6 bases at V and 4 bases at J, leaving 11 bases unmatched. The germline gives CDR1 SNHLY, CDR2 FYNNEI. The CDR3 totals 17 residues.